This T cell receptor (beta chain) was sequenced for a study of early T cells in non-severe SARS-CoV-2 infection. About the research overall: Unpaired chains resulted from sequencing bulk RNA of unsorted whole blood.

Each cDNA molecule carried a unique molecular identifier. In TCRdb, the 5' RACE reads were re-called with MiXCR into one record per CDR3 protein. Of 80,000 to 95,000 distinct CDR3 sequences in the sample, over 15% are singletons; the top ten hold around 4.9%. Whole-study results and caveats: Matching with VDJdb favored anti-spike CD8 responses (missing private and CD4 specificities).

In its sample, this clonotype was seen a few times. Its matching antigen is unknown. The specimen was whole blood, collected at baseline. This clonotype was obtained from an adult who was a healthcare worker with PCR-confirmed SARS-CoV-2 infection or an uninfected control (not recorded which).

CDR3 protein: CASSSAGYSNQPQHF. For the CDR3, the DNA is TGTGCCAGCAGTTCGGCAGGTTATAGCAATCAGCCCCAGCATTTT. The rearrangement links TRBV12-3 or TRBV12-4 to TRBJ1-5; D unresolved. The CDR3 length is 15 residues. V was trimmed by 4 bases and J by 0 bases, leaving 10 bases between them.